The 14 T cell receptor beta chains reported below all come from one sample, sequenced in a study of monozygotic twins with inflammatory bowel disease (dated by TCRdb to between 2018 and 2021). Library preparation was by 5' RACE. Sequencing instrument: Illumina HiSeq 2500. The reads underwent TCRdb reprocessing, giving one record for each CDR3 protein sequence and no DNA. In this sample's table one finds roughly 170,000 distinct CDR3 sequences. Around 7.2% of the sample is held by the ten biggest clonotypes. The sequenced sample consisted of blood. The receptors were gathered from a human donor with ulcerative colitis or Crohn's disease, or a healthy co-twin of an affected twin (not recorded which).

This chain uses TRBV12-3 or TRBV12-4 with TRBJ1-4; TCRdb calls TRBD1, which cannot be checked without DNA. CDR3 length: 14 amino acids. CDR3 amino acids: CASSFQGRGEKLFF.

The CDR3 sequence: CASSLQNNYGYTF. V usage is TRBV4-1 and J usage is TRBJ1-2. CDR3 length: 13 residues. Germline values: CDR1 MGHRA, CDR2 YSYEKL.

CDR3 amino acids: CASSEGQWNSPLHF. This rearrangement joins TRBV7-2 to TRBJ1-6; the TCRdb call, TRBD1, lacks DNA for checking. There are 14 residues in the CDR3. CDR1 and CDR2 (germline): SGHTA, FQGNSA.

V gene TRBV9 combines with J gene TRBJ1-2. The length of the CDR3 is 16 residues. Germline assignment: CDR1 SGDLS and CDR2 YYNGEE. Here the CDR3 reads CASSVDWGDPGGGYTF.

This sequence joins TRBV10-3 and TRBJ2-1; the D gene TCRdb calls, TRBD2, cannot be checked with no DNA. Per germline, CDR1 ENHRY and CDR2 SYGVKD. This CDR3 has 15 residues. The CDR3 spells CAIRASGTTSDEQFF.

The rearrangement uses TRBV2 and TRBJ1-5. CDR1 and CDR2 from the germline V gene are SNHLY and FYNNEI. The CDR3 spans 14 residues. The CDR3 sequence is CASDSGGGNQPQHF.

The V gene is TRBV7-8, the J gene TRBJ1-4; lacking DNA, the TRBD1 call made by TCRdb goes unchecked. Germline CDR1 SGHVS, CDR2 FQNEAQ. CDR3 length: 16 residues. The CDR3 is CASSLGQGSTNEKLFF.

CDR3 sequence: CASSFRARGEQFF. The genes are TRBV27 and TRBJ2-1; TCRdb's assignment of TRBD2 cannot be checked, as there is no DNA. Germline V gene lookup returns CDR1 MNHEY and CDR2 SMNVEV (reference sequence). This CDR3 is built from 13 residues.

The genes are TRBV7-2 and TRBJ2-7. CDR1 and CDR2 from the germline V gene are SGHTA and FQGNSA. The CDR3 sequence is 14 residues long. The CDR3 loop reads CASSLARSSYEQYF. Based on the CDR3 plus reference TRBV7-2 and TRBJ2-7, the full variable domain is GAGVSQSPSNKVTEKGKDVELRCDPISGHTALYWYRQSLGQGLEFLIYFQGNSAPDKSGLPSDRFSAERTGGSVSTLTIQRTQQEDSAVYLCASSLARSSYEQYFGPGTRLTVT.

The chain couples TRBV19 to TRBJ2-7; TCRdb outputs TRBD1, but without DNA this stays unchecked. The CDR3 contains 14 residues. Germline V CDR1 and CDR2: LNHDA, SQIVND (reference sequence). The CDR3 spells CASSITGSMDEQYF. The variable domain in full, completed from reference TRBV19 and TRBJ2-7, reads DGGITQSPKYLFRKEGQNVTLSCEQNLNHDAMYWYRQDPGQGLRLIYYSQIVNDFQKGDIAEGYSVSREKKESFPLTVTSAQKNPTAFYLCASSITGSMDEQYFGPGTRLTVT.

V and J are TRBV20-1 and TRBJ2-1; TCRdb's D call of TRBD2 is untestable without DNA. This CDR3 has 17 amino acids. From germline, CDR1 is DFQATT and CDR2 SNEGSKA (reference sequence). The CDR3 loop is CSARTSGALGSYNEQFF.

The V and J genes are TRBV6-5 and TRBJ2-7; TCRdb gives TRBD1 as the D gene, but with no DNA this cannot be confirmed. CDR3 size: 15 residues. Germline V CDR1 and CDR2: MNHEY, SVGAGI. The chain's CDR3 is CASSYSTGGAYEQYF.

The CDR3 is CASSLARRSTDTQYF. The chain is built from TRBV7-2 and TRBJ2-3. Germline loops: CDR1 SGHTA, CDR2 FQGNSA. The CDR3 length is 15 residues.

This chain joins TRBV18 and TRBJ1-4. The CDR3 contains 14 residues. Germline V gives CDR1 KGHSH, CDR2 LQKENI. CDR3 sequence reads: CASSPLQRNEKLFF.